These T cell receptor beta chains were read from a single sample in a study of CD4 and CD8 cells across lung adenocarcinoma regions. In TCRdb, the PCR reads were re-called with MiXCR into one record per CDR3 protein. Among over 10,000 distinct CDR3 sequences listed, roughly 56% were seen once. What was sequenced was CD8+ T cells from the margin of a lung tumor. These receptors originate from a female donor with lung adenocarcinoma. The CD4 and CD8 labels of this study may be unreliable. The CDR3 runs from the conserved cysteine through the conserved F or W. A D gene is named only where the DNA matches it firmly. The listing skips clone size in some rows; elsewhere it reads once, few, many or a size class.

CDR3 DNA: TGTGCCAGCAGTGAGGGCGCGGGTTGGACCGGGGAGCTGTTTTTT
CDR3 protein: CASSEGAGWTGELFF
J gene: TRBJ2-2
D gene: .
clone size: .
V gene: TRBV6-1

CDR3 DNA: TGTGCCAGCAGTGATTACACAGATACGCAGTATTTT
CDR3 protein: CASSDYTDTQYF
J gene: TRBJ2-3
D gene: .
clone size: medium-sized
V gene: TRBV6-1

CDR3 DNA: TGTGCCTGGAGTGGTGGACAGATTCAAGAGACCCAGTACTTC
CDR3 protein: CAWSGGQIQETQYF
J gene: TRBJ2-5
D gene: .
clone size: .
V gene: TRBV30

CDR3 DNA: TGCGCGGGGAGCGGGGTCAGTAGCAAAGATACCCAGTACTTC
CDR3 protein: CAGSGVSSKDTQYF
J gene: TRBJ2-5
D gene: TRBD2
clone size: .
V gene: TRBV10-1

CDR3 DNA: TGCGCCAGCAGCCACGGGGCAGGGGTGTCCTACAATGAGCAGTTCTTC
CDR3 protein: CASSHGAGVSYNEQFF
J gene: TRBJ2-1
D gene: .
clone size: .
V gene: TRBV10-2

CDR3 DNA: TGCGCCAGCATTGACCCAGGGACAGGGCAGGGCTTCGAGGGAAATTCACCCCTCCACTTT
CDR3 protein: CASIDPGTGQGFEGNSPLHF
J gene: TRBJ1-6
D gene: TRBD1
clone size: large
V gene: TRBV10-1

CDR3 DNA: TGTGCCAGCAGAAGGGAGGCAGAGACCCAGTACTTC
CDR3 protein: CASRREAETQYF
J gene: TRBJ2-5
D gene: .
clone size: many
V gene: TRBV3-1

CDR3 DNA: TGTGCCAGCAGTTGGAGAGCCAAGAACATGCAGTACTTC
CDR3 protein: CASSWRAKNMQYF
J gene: TRBJ2-4
D gene: .
clone size: .
V gene: TRBV6-5

CDR3 DNA: TGTGCCAGCAGTCGCCGGACTAGCGGGCAAGAGACCCAGTACTTC
CDR3 protein: CASSRRTSGQETQYF
J gene: TRBJ2-5
D gene: TRBD2
clone size: .
V gene: TRBV27

CDR3 DNA: TGTGCCAGCAGTTACGAGGGGAGCATTCAGTACTTC
CDR3 protein: CASSYEGSIQYF
J gene: TRBJ2-4
D gene: .
clone size: .
V gene: TRBV6-5

CDR3 DNA: TGCGCCAGCAGCCAAGCGGGCTATGGAGGAAGGCAGGGGGGCGAAAAACTGTTTTTT
CDR3 protein: CASSQAGYGGRQGGEKLFF
J gene: TRBJ1-4
D gene: TRBD1
clone size: many
V gene: TRBV4-1

CDR3 DNA: TGTGCCAGCAGTCCCGGGACGGGCTCCTACGAGCAGTACTTC
CDR3 protein: CASSPGTGSYEQYF
J gene: TRBJ2-7
D gene: .
clone size: medium-sized
V gene: TRBV6-5

CDR3 DNA: TGTGCGGGTCAGGGGGGCCGGGACAAAGAGACCCAGTACTTC
CDR3 protein: CAGQGGRDKETQYF
J gene: TRBJ2-5
D gene: .
clone size: once
V gene: TRBV10-3

CDR3 DNA: TGCGCCAGCAGCCCCGGGACAACCTACAATGAGCAGTTCTTC
CDR3 protein: CASSPGTTYNEQFF
J gene: TRBJ2-1
D gene: .
clone size: .
V gene: TRBV10-1

CDR3 DNA: TGTGCGGGTCAGGGGGGCGGGGACAAAGAGACTCAGTACTTC
CDR3 protein: CAGQGGGDKETQYF
J gene: TRBJ2-5
D gene: .
clone size: .
V gene: TRBV10-3

CDR3 DNA: TGTGCGGGGAGTGAGGGCCGGGGGAAAGAGACCCAGTACTTC
CDR3 protein: CAGSEGRGKETQYF
J gene: TRBJ2-5
D gene: .
clone size: .
V gene: TRBV6-1

CDR3 DNA: TGTGCCTGGAGCCCTTCACCGGACGGCCTGATCTATGGCTACACCTTC
CDR3 protein: CAWSPSPDGLIYGYTF
J gene: TRBJ1-2
D gene: .
clone size: many
V gene: TRBV30

CDR3 DNA: TGTGCCAGCAGGGCTGGGGGGGGGGGTAGCCCAGATACGCAGTACTTC
CDR3 protein: CASRAGGGGSPDTQYF
J gene: TRBJ2-7
D gene: TRBD2
clone size: .
V gene: TRBV7-6

CDR3 DNA: TGTGCCAGCAGTTTATCGGGACACCGCTCCTACAATGAGCAGTTCTTC
CDR3 protein: CASSLSGHRSYNEQFF
J gene: TRBJ2-1
D gene: .
clone size: .
V gene: TRBV27

CDR3 DNA: TGCGCCAGCAGTGCAGACGCGGCCACAGGTACGCTGTATTTT
CDR3 protein: CASSADAATGTLYF
J gene: TRBJ2-3
D gene: .
clone size: .
V gene: TRBV10-1

CDR3 DNA: TGTGCCAGCAGAAGACTAGCGGGGTTTTCCTACGAGCAGTACTTC
CDR3 protein: CASRRLAGFSYEQYF
J gene: TRBJ2-7
D gene: TRBD2
clone size: many
V gene: TRBV6-1

CDR3 DNA: TGTGCCAGCAGTTACGACAGCAATTCTGGAAACACCATATATTTT
CDR3 protein: CASSYDSNSGNTIYF
J gene: TRBJ1-3
D gene: .
clone size: .
V gene: TRBV7-2

CDR3 DNA: TGCGCCAGGAGCGGGGGGCGGGGCCAAGGGTTCCAGTACTTC
CDR3 protein: CARSGGRGQGFQYF
J gene: TRBJ2-4
D gene: TRBD2
clone size: .
V gene: TRBV10-1

CDR3 DNA: TGTGCCAGCAGCTTAGGAGTTGGACTAGCCGGAAGGAGTGACACCGGGGAGCTGTTTTTT
CDR3 protein: CASSLGVGLAGRSDTGELFF
J gene: TRBJ2-2
D gene: TRBD2
clone size: few
V gene: TRBV13

CDR3 DNA: TGCGCCAGCAGTGATCCCGGGACTAGCGGGAGAAGGAATGAGCAGTTCTTC
CDR3 protein: CASSDPGTSGRRNEQFF
J gene: TRBJ2-1
D gene: TRBD2
clone size: .
V gene: TRBV10-1

CDR3 DNA: TGTGCCAGCAGCTCCCCTTTAGGGGACAACACTGAAGCTTTCTTT
CDR3 protein: CASSSPLGDNTEAFF
J gene: TRBJ1-1
D gene: .
clone size: many
V gene: TRBV7-2

CDR3 DNA: TGTGCCAGCAGCTATTCCCCCAACCCCTACGAGCAGTACTTC
CDR3 protein: CASSYSPNPYEQYF
J gene: TRBJ2-7
D gene: .
clone size: .
V gene: TRBV9

CDR3 DNA: TGTGCCAGCAGCCGAGATTCCGGGACTAGCGGGAGGGCGGCCTACGAGCAGTACTTC
CDR3 protein: CASSRDSGTSGRAAYEQYF
J gene: TRBJ2-7
D gene: TRBD2
clone size: .
V gene: TRBV11-1

CDR3 DNA: TGTGCCAGCAGCTTATGGAGTGTGGGCTCTGAGCAGTTCTTC
CDR3 protein: CASSLWSVGSEQFF
J gene: TRBJ2-1
D gene: .
clone size: .
V gene: TRBV7-2

CDR3 DNA: TGTGCCAGCAGCCCCGGGGAATATGAGGGCTACACCTTC
CDR3 protein: CASSPGEYEGYTF
J gene: TRBJ1-2
D gene: .
clone size: many
V gene: TRBV25-1

CDR3 DNA: TGTGCCAGCAGGGGTAGCGGGCACCGAACCCCAGATACCCAGTATTTT
CDR3 protein: CASRGSGHRTPDTQYF
J gene: TRBJ2-3
D gene: TRBD2
clone size: .
V gene: TRBV6-1

CDR3 DNA: TGTGCCAGCAGTTACTTGGCGGGGGGGAGGGCCGGGGAGCTGTTTTTT
CDR3 protein: CASSYLAGGRAGELFF
J gene: TRBJ2-2
D gene: TRBD2
clone size: .
V gene: TRBV6-5

CDR3 DNA: TGTGCCACCAGGGACACCCGGACTAGCTCCGGGGAGCTGTTTTTT
CDR3 protein: CATRDTRTSSGELFF
J gene: TRBJ2-2
D gene: TRBD2
clone size: .
V gene: TRBV15

CDR3 DNA: TGCGCCAGCAGCGCGGTACCGGGGGGCAAAGATACGCAGTACTTC
CDR3 protein: CASSAVPGGKDTQYF
J gene: TRBJ2-7
D gene: .
clone size: once
V gene: TRBV10-2

CDR3 DNA: TGCGCCAGCAGCATGCATAGGTCAGATACGCAGTATTTT
CDR3 protein: CASSMHRSDTQYF
J gene: TRBJ2-3
D gene: .
clone size: .
V gene: TRBV10-2

CDR3 DNA: TGTGCCAGCAGTTATGTGGGGACTGAAGCTTTCTTT
CDR3 protein: CASSYVGTEAFF
J gene: TRBJ1-1
D gene: .
clone size: .
V gene: TRBV6-5

CDR3 DNA: TGTGCCTGGAGTGCAGGGGGCATAAAAAACATTCAGTACTTC
CDR3 protein: CAWSAGGIKNIQYF
J gene: TRBJ2-4
D gene: TRBD1
clone size: .
V gene: TRBV30

CDR3 DNA: TGTGCGGGCAGTTTGGGCGGGGTCCAAGAGACGCAGTATTTT
CDR3 protein: CAGSLGGVQETQYF
J gene: TRBJ2-3
D gene: .
clone size: .
V gene: TRBV27

CDR3 DNA: TGTGCGGGCAGCGGAGGCCGGGGCCAGGACATCCAGTACTTC
CDR3 protein: CAGSGGRGQDIQYF
J gene: TRBJ2-5
D gene: .
clone size: .
V gene: TRBV6-1

CDR3 DNA: TGTGCCAGCAGTTACGGACGTGATTACGAGCAGTACTTC
CDR3 protein: CASSYGRDYEQYF
J gene: TRBJ2-7
D gene: .
clone size: .
V gene: TRBV6-5

CDR3 DNA: TGTGCCAGCAGGCCGGGGCTGGGGGCCACAGATACGCAGTACTTC
CDR3 protein: CASRPGLGATDTQYF
J gene: TRBJ2-4
D gene: .
clone size: few
V gene: TRBV6-1

CDR3 DNA: TGCGCCAGCAGAGATCGAGGCCGTGGCACAGAGACCCAGTATTTT
CDR3 protein: CASRDRGRGTETQYF
J gene: TRBJ2-3
D gene: .
clone size: .
V gene: TRBV10-2

CDR3 DNA: TGTGCCAGCAGCGCCCTAGCGGGGAACACAGATACGCAGTATTTT
CDR3 protein: CASSALAGNTDTQYF
J gene: TRBJ2-3
D gene: TRBD2
clone size: medium-sized
V gene: TRBV6-1

CDR3 DNA: TGTGCCAGCAGCCCTCGTGGTCCGAACACTGAAGCTTTCTTT
CDR3 protein: CASSPRGPNTEAFF
J gene: TRBJ1-1
D gene: .
clone size: many
V gene: TRBV11-2

CDR3 DNA: TGTGCCAGGAGCGGGGGGCGTGGCCAAGGGACTCAGTACTTC
CDR3 protein: CARSGGRGQGTQYF
J gene: TRBJ2-5
D gene: TRBD2
clone size: .
V gene: TRBV10-1

CDR3 DNA: TGCGCCAGCAGTGAGATGCGGGGCCAAGGGACCCAGTACTTC
CDR3 protein: CASSEMRGQGTQYF
J gene: TRBJ2-5
D gene: .
clone size: .
V gene: TRBV10-1

CDR3 DNA: TGTGCCAGCAACAGAGGCGGGGGTCGCACAGATACGCAGTATTTT
CDR3 protein: CASNRGGGRTDTQYF
J gene: TRBJ2-3
D gene: TRBD2
clone size: many
V gene: TRBV6-5

CDR3 DNA: TGCGCCAGCAGTGAGTCGAGACACTATGGCTACACCTTC
CDR3 protein: CASSESRHYGYTF
J gene: TRBJ1-2
D gene: .
clone size: .
V gene: TRBV10-2

CDR3 DNA: TGCGCAGCCGGGACAGGGGACACAGACATGCAGTACTTC
CDR3 protein: CAAGTGDTDMQYF
J gene: TRBJ2-4
D gene: TRBD1
clone size: .
V gene: TRBV10-2

CDR3 DNA: TGTGCCGGCAGTGAAGCCGGGGGGACAGACATGCAGTACTTT
CDR3 protein: CAGSEAGGTDMQYF
J gene: TRBJ2-3
D gene: .
clone size: once
V gene: TRBV6-1

CDR3 DNA: TGTGCGAGCAGTGAGGCACTAGTCCCAGAGACGCAGTATTTC
CDR3 protein: CASSEALVPETQYF
J gene: TRBJ2-3
D gene: .
clone size: .
V gene: TRBV6-1

CDR3 DNA: TGTGCCAGCAGCCGAACAGGGGGCGTATACAATGAGCAGTTCTTC
CDR3 protein: CASSRTGGVYNEQFF
J gene: TRBJ2-1
D gene: TRBD1
clone size: many
V gene: TRBV7-2

CDR3 DNA: TGCGCCAGCAGTGAGCAAGGGGGTACTGGCAATGAGCAGTTCTTC
CDR3 protein: CASSEQGGTGNEQFF
J gene: TRBJ2-1
D gene: .
clone size: many
V gene: TRBV10-1

CDR3 DNA: TGTGCCAGCAGATCTCCGGGACGGGAGACCTACGAGCAGTACTTC
CDR3 protein: CASRSPGRETYEQYF
J gene: TRBJ2-7
D gene: .
clone size: many
V gene: TRBV27

CDR3 DNA: TGCGCCAGCAGCCAAGGAGACGCGGGCGGGGGAGCCACAAACACGCAGTATTTC
CDR3 protein: CASSQGDAGGGATNTQYF
J gene: TRBJ2-4
D gene: TRBD2
clone size: .
V gene: TRBV4-1

CDR3 DNA: TGCGCCAGCAGTGAAGGGCTGGGGGGTAGCACAGATACGCAGTATTTT
CDR3 protein: CASSEGLGGSTDTQYF
J gene: TRBJ2-3
D gene: .
clone size: few
V gene: TRBV10-1

CDR3 DNA: TGTGCCAGCAGCCCAAGACTAGCGGGGAGCTCCTACGAGCAGTACTTC
CDR3 protein: CASSPRLAGSSYEQYF
J gene: TRBJ2-7
D gene: TRBD2
clone size: many
V gene: TRBV7-2